The 23 T cell receptor beta chains presented below share a single source sample, sequenced in a study of blood T cell repertoires in COVID-19. Measured with immunoSEQ multiplex PCR; TCRdb has only the in-frame clones, and not every one. The sample holds 300,000 to 350,000 clones; 75% to 90% are singletons and the top ten take approximately 2.4%. Sequencing used peripheral blood. The origin of the receptors is a man aged 18 to 30 with active or convalescent COVID-19.

The chain employs TRBV9 and TRBJ2-7, with 13 bases that match TRBD2. The junction had 15 bases not matched to a gene; V was cut back by 5 bases and J by 4 bases. CDR1 and CDR2 (germline): SGDLS, YYNGEE. This CDR3 is 18 amino acids long. The CDR3 coding sequence is TGTGCCAGCAGTAGCCCGGGACTAGCGGGAAGAGTTTCTTACGAGCAGTACTTC. This gives the protein CASSSPGLAGRVSYEQYF.

This sequence joins TRBV28 and TRBJ2-1; a weak D match, TRBD2 (6 bases). The ends were cut back, 6 bases at V and 9 bases at J, with 18 bases in the middle. This CDR3 comprises 14 residues. The V gene's germline CDR1 is MDHEN and CDR2 SYDVKM. The CDR3 DNA is TGTGCCAGCAGGGCACGGGAGAGTGCGCCTGAGCAGTTCTTC. This codes for CASRARESAPEQFF.

This clone was counted between two and nine times. The chain couples TRBV5-1 to TRBJ2-5, with D possibly matching TRBD2 (5 bases). Trimming took 6 bases from V and 4 from J, leaving 16 bases between them. This CDR3 spans 14 amino acids. The V gene's germline CDR1 is SGHRS and CDR2 YFSETQ. In DNA, the CDR3 is TGCGCCAGCAAACGGGATCTAGAGGCAGAGACCCAGTACTTC. This gives the protein CASKRDLEAETQYF.

The chain employs TRBV7-2 and TRBJ2-3; 12 positions match TRBD2. Germline assignment: CDR1 SGHTA and CDR2 FQGNSA. The V and J ends lost 1 base and 2 bases, in that order; junction bases with no gene match: 4. This CDR3 comprises 17 residues. CDR3 sequence reads: CASSLVGLAGPTDTQYF. For the CDR3, the DNA is TGTGCCAGCAGCTTAGTAGGACTAGCGGGACCCACAGATACGCAGTATTTT.

The V call is TRBV7-6, the J call TRBJ1-2; D is ambiguous. Looked up from germline, CDR1 is SGHVS and CDR2 is FNYEAQ. With 5 bases removed from V and 4 bases from J, the gap between germline ends came to 23 bases. CDR3 length equals 17 residues. The CDR3 sequence: CASSHEGRDGALYGYTF. In nucleotides, the CDR3 is TGTGCCAGCAGCCACGAGGGCCGCGACGGTGCGCTCTATGGCTACACCTTC.

The chain has TRBV2 and TRBJ1-2; perhaps TRBD1 as D (5 bases). V was pared by 6 bases and J by 8 bases, with 10 bases between. CDR3 size: 11 residues. CDR1 and CDR2 (germline): SNHLY, FYNNEI. CDR3 nucleotide sequence: TGTGCCAGCAGCGGCCGGGGGGGCTACACCTTC. Amino acids: CASSGRGGYTF.

V usage is TRBV4-1 and J usage is TRBJ1-1; 9 nucleotides align to TRBD1. This CDR3 is built from 18 residues. CDR1 is MGHRA and CDR2 is YSYEKL in the germline V gene. J was trimmed by 1 base and V by 3 bases; bases with no gene match: 12. CDR3 protein: CASSQGQGSPTENTEAFF. The CDR3 DNA follows: TGCGCCAGCAGCCAGGGACAGGGAAGCCCAACCGAGAACACTGAAGCTTTCTTT.

This clone was recorded only once. The chain has TRBV6-5 and TRBJ2-7; the match to TRBD2 covers 8 bases. The V gene end was trimmed by 10 bases and the J gene end by 1 base; junction bases not matched to a gene: 9. The CDR3 is 14 residues long. CDR1 and CDR2 from the germline V gene are MNHEY and SVGAGI. CDR3 bases: TGTGCCACAATGGGCGGGGGGTTATCCTACGAGCAGTACTTC. The encoded protein is CATMGGGLSYEQYF.

The chain is built from TRBV9 and TRBJ1-1; D is perhaps TRBD1 (5 bases). This CDR3 is 17 amino acids long. V was clipped by 1 base and J by 4 bases, with 20 bases between them. Germline-derived CDR1 and CDR2 are SGDLS and YYNGEE. This chain's CDR3 is CASSVPPDQGFVTEAFF. Here the CDR3 DNA reads TGTGCCAGCAGCGTACCCCCGGATCAGGGATTCGTCACTGAAGCTTTCTTT.

The chain couples TRBV5-1 to TRBJ2-6; 13 nucleotides agree with TRBD2. V lost 4 bases, J lost 1 base, and 8 bases stayed unmatched. Germline loops: CDR1 SGHRS, CDR2 YFSETQ. CDR3 length equals 19 residues. The CDR3 nucleotides are TGCGCCAGCAGCCCATTGTCGACTAGCGGGGGGTCTGGGGCCAACGTCCTGACTTTC. It encodes CASSPLSTSGGSGANVLTF.

The V gene is TRBV13, the J gene TRBJ2-1, with 8 positions matching TRBD1. The CDR3 totals 16 residues. J lost 8 bases, V lost 4 bases, and 13 bases had no gene match. Germline CDR1 is PRHDT and CDR2 is FYEKMQ (reference sequence). CDR3 nucleotide sequence: TGTGCCAGCAGCTCGAAACTGGACAGGGTCTTCGATGAGCAGTTCTTC. It specifies CASSSKLDRVFDEQFF.

The chain combines TRBV5-1 with TRBJ1-2; D is ambiguous. There are 14 residues in the CDR3. V dropped 4 bases and J dropped 6 bases, with 16 bases sitting between them. Germline V lookup: CDR1 SGHRS, CDR2 YFSETQ. The CDR3 spells CASSGGRSRDGYTF. CDR3 bases: TGCGCCAGCAGCGGAGGACGGTCAAGGGATGGCTACACCTTC.

V and J are TRBV7-2 and TRBJ2-2, with a tentative D call TRBD2 (5 bases). The V gene lost 2 bases and the J gene lost 2 bases, with 6 bases spanning the gap. This CDR3 has 14 amino acids. In germline, CDR1 is SGHTA, CDR2 FQGNSA. CDR3 loop: CASSLSGNTGELFF. For the CDR3, the DNA is TGTGCCAGCAGCTTAAGCGGAAACACCGGGGAGCTGTTTTTT. Combining the CDR3 with reference TRBV7-2 and TRBJ2-2 gives the whole variable domain GAGVSQSPSNKVTEKGKDVELRCDPISGHTALYWYRQSLGQGLEFLIYFQGNSAPDKSGLPSDRFSAERTGGSVSTLTIQRTQQEDSAVYLCASSLSGNTGELFFGEGSRLTVL.

This chain uses TRBV24-1 with TRBJ2-3; a weak D match, TRBD2 (6 bases). The CDR3 runs to 15 residues. Trimming removed 7 bases from V and 2 bases from J, with 15 bases in between. Looked up from germline, CDR1 is KGHDR and CDR2 is SFDVKD. For the CDR3, the DNA is TGTGCCACCAGCGATAGCGGACCACTCACAGATACGCAGTATTTT. It specifies CATSDSGPLTDTQYF.

The V gene is TRBV5-1, the J gene TRBJ2-7; 11 positions match TRBD1. The germline V gene encodes CDR1 SGHRS and CDR2 YFSETQ. CDR3 length: 15 residues. Germline trimming cut 4 bases from V and 7 bases from J; bases unmatched to any gene: 10. In nucleotides, the CDR3 is TGCGCCAGCAGCCCTGACCGGGACAGGGGGTTTGAGCAGTACTTC. Protein: CASSPDRDRGFEQYF.

The chain employs TRBV7-2 and TRBJ2-3; 7 nucleotides align to TRBD2. In germline, CDR1 is SGHTA, CDR2 FQGNSA. This CDR3 contains 16 residues. V trimming: 3 bases; J trimming: 0 bases; junction bases outside the gene matches: 6. The CDR3 loop is CASSFLGGTSTDTQYF. The DNA for the CDR3 is TGTGCCAGCAGCTTCCTCGGGGGGACTAGCACAGATACGCAGTATTTT.

The V gene is TRBV19, the J gene TRBJ1-5; TRBD1 matches 7 bases. Germline CDR1 and CDR2: LNHDA and SQIVND (reference sequence). CDR3 length: 14 residues. V was clipped by 10 bases and J by 2 bases; unmatched bases: 8. As DNA, the CDR3 is TGTGCCACAACTAGGGGGCCGGGCAATCAGCCCCAGCATTTT. Protein product: CATTRGPGNQPQHF.

The chain employs TRBV18 and TRBJ2-1; D call uncertain. This CDR3 spans 14 amino acids. The V end lost 3 bases, the J end lost 4 bases, and 10 bases lay between the germline ends. The germline CDR1 and CDR2 sequences are KGHSH and LQKENI. CDR3: CASSPAAPYNEQFF. The CDR3 DNA reads TGTGCCAGCTCACCCGCGGCTCCGTACAATGAGCAGTTCTTC.

V usage is TRBV28 and J usage is TRBJ2-7; 9 nucleotides line up with TRBD2. From germline, CDR1 is MDHEN and CDR2 SYDVKM. This CDR3 is 14 amino acids long. V was clipped by 6 bases and J by 5 bases; unmatched bases: 8. The CDR3 is CASRRASGTNEQYF. The CDR3 DNA reads as TGTGCCAGCAGACGGGCTAGCGGGACAAACGAGCAGTACTTC.

The genes are TRBV5-1 and TRBJ1-2; D is uncertain. The V end was cut by 0 bases, the J end by 8 bases, with 14 bases between. The CDR3 is made up of 14 amino acids. In germline, CDR1 is SGHRS, CDR2 YFSETQ. This chain's CDR3 is CASSLASRNRGYTF. The CDR3 region has the DNA TGCGCCAGCAGCTTGGCCTCCCGGAACAGAGGCTACACCTTC.

Here the CDR3 reads CASSSDRQGTWYGYTF. CDR3 nucleotides: TGTGCCAGCAGCTCAGACCGACAGGGTACTTGGTATGGCTACACCTTC. The V gene is TRBV7-2, the J gene TRBJ1-2; TRBD1 aligns across 7 bases. V lost 4 bases and J lost 5; bases outside the gene matches: 13. Germline V CDR1 and CDR2: SGHTA, FQGNSA. The CDR3 is 16 residues long.

The chain recombines TRBV11-2 with TRBJ2-7; 10 bases agree with TRBD2. CDR1 is SGHAT, CDR2 FQNNGV, per germline. The CDR3 extends over 15 amino acids. J was trimmed by 4 bases and V by 1 base; bases with no gene match: 4. This chain's CDR3 is CASSLVLAGEYEQYF. CDR3 coding DNA: TGTGCCAGCAGCTTAGTTCTAGCGGGAGAATACGAGCAGTACTTC.

The J gene is TRBJ2-3, the V gene TRBV14; D is possibly TRBD2 (5 bases). Trimming shortened V by 0 bases and J by 10 bases, and 17 bases separated the two germline ends. CDR1 is SGHDN, CDR2 FVKESK, per germline. CDR3 length equals 15 residues. The CDR3 reads CASSQEMRADYPQYF. Here the CDR3 DNA reads TGTGCCAGCAGCCAAGAAATGAGAGCTGACTATCCGCAGTATTTT.